The rows below give T cell receptor beta chains drawn from one sample of a study of T cell repertoires in cytomegalovirus infection. TCRdb re-called the reads with MiXCR, one entry per CDR3 protein. This sample yields 200,000 to 250,000 distinct CDR3 sequences, of which around 6.4% are seen a single time; 6.5% belongs to the top ten. The material sequenced was PBMCs. The receptors were gathered from a human donor in good health (CMV status not recorded). Some clones in this sample may be carry-over from other donors' samples. Each CDR3 is given with its conserved first and last residue. D genes are given only for firm matches. Clone size is shown for a subset of rows, as once, few, many or a class of expanded clone.

DNA,CDR3,V,J,D,size
TGTGCCAGCAGCCAAGAAATTTCGGGACAGGGGCGTCCCCAGCCCCAGCATTTT,CASSQEISGQGRPQPQHF,TRBV4-2,TRBJ1-5,TRBD1,-
TGTGCCAGCAGCATAGACAGGGGAAGGACCGGGGAGCTGTTTTTT,CASSIDRGRTGELFF,TRBV7-2,TRBJ2-2,TRBD1,many
TGCAGTGCCGTGACTAGCGGGGGGCGGGGAGATACGCAGTATTTT,CSAVTSGGRGDTQYF,TRBV20-1,TRBJ2-3,TRBD2,few
TGTGCCAGTACGACAGGGGGAGTTTTTCAGCCCCAGCATTTT,CASTTGGVFQPQHF,TRBV19,TRBJ1-5,TRBD1,many
TGTGCCAGCAGTGAATGGGGGGTAGGTTCACCCCTCCACTTT,CASSEWGVGSPLHF,TRBV25-1,TRBJ1-6,-,many
TGTGCCAGCAGCCCCAACCGGGGACCGAACACTGAAGCTTTCTTT,CASSPNRGPNTEAFF,TRBV7-3,TRBJ1-1,-,many
TGCAGTGCTACAACCCAGGGTGTTTCTGGAAACACCATATATTTT,CSATTQGVSGNTIYF,TRBV20-1,TRBJ1-3,-,many
TGCAGTGCTATGCGGGACAGCAGTAACTATGGCTACACCTTC,CSAMRDSSNYGYTF,TRBV20-1,TRBJ1-2,TRBD1,-
TGCAGTGCTAGACCGGCGGGGGGCACAGATACGCAGTATTTT,CSARPAGGTDTQYF,TRBV20-1,TRBJ2-3,TRBD2,-
TGTGCCAGTACCCCTCGGACTGTCACCGGGGAGCTGTTTTTT,CASTPRTVTGELFF,TRBV19,TRBJ2-2,-,many
TGCAGTGCTAGAGATAAGGGGGTGGGCAGCAATCAGCCCCAGCATTTT,CSARDKGVGSNQPQHF,TRBV20-1,TRBJ1-5,-,-
TGTGCCAGCAGCCTCGGGACAGTGGGTGACTATGGCTACACCTTC,CASSLGTVGDYGYTF,TRBV12-3/TRBV12-4,TRBJ1-2,TRBD1,many
TGCAGTGCCATAAAACAGGGATACACTGAAGCTTTCTTT,CSAIKQGYTEAFF,TRBV20-1,TRBJ1-1,-,many
TGCAGTGCCCCCTTGTGGATGGGAGGTAGCACTGAAGCTTTCTTT,CSAPLWMGGSTEAFF,TRBV20-1,TRBJ1-1,-,many
TGTGCCAGCAGCGCGGATAGGGGCCGAGCTTTCTTT,CASSADRGRAFF,TRBV5-8,TRBJ1-1,-,many
TGTGCCAGCAGTTACTCGTTACCAGGGGCTCCTCTCTTCTCTGGAAACACCATATATTTT,CASSYSLPGAPLFSGNTIYF,TRBV6-5,TRBJ1-3,-,many
TGTGCCAGCAGTTACGACAACGTCGATACGCAGTATTTT,CASSYDNVDTQYF,TRBV6-2/TRBV6-3,TRBJ2-3,-,many
TGTGCCATCACTAATTCCTCGTACGAGCAGTACTTC,CAITNSSYEQYF,TRBV10-3,TRBJ2-7,-,-
TGTGCCATCAGTGGGGACAGGGGGGACTATGGCTACACCTTC,CAISGDRGDYGYTF,TRBV10-3,TRBJ1-2,TRBD1,many
TGTGCCAGCAGTTCCAGACTAGCGGGGGGGGCGGATACGCAGTATTTT,CASSSRLAGGADTQYF,TRBV11-2,TRBJ2-3,TRBD2,few
TGCGCCAGCAGCCCGTCCGGGAGTAACTATGGCTACACCTTC,CASSPSGSNYGYTF,TRBV5-1,TRBJ1-2,-,many
TGTGCCAGCAGTTCACGGACCGGCCGGGGTGAGGGGAACACTGAAGCTTTCTTT,CASSSRTGRGEGNTEAFF,TRBV27,TRBJ1-1,-,many
TGTGCCAGCACTACTCGACAGGCCGCCTACAATGAGCAGTTCTTC,CASTTRQAAYNEQFF,TRBV7-2,TRBJ2-1,-,many
TGCAGTGCCCTGGCTGGGGGGACTGAAGCTTTCTTT,CSALAGGTEAFF,TRBV20-1,TRBJ1-1,-,few
TGTGCCAGCAGTCCTAATTGGGGGCCCGATTCACCCCTCCACTTT,CASSPNWGPDSPLHF,TRBV6-5,TRBJ1-6,-,many
TGTGCCAGCAGACGAACTGGACTGAGCTACGAGCAGTACTTC,CASRRTGLSYEQYF,TRBV5-6,TRBJ2-7,-,many
TGTGCCAGCAGCTTAGTCTACCTTGATACGCAGTATTTT,CASSLVYLDTQYF,TRBV7-2,TRBJ2-3,-,many
TGTGCCAGCAGACAGAGGATCCTAGGCTCTAATACGCAGTATTTT,CASRQRILGSNTQYF,TRBV7-2,TRBJ2-3,-,many
TGTGCCAGCAGAAGATTGTTAGATGAAAAACTGTTTTTT,CASRRLLDEKLFF,TRBV11-2,TRBJ1-4,-,many
TGTGCCAGCAGTACATCGACAGGGGGCCTCTCCTACAATGAGCAGTTCTTC,CASSTSTGGLSYNEQFF,TRBV6-6,TRBJ2-1,TRBD1,many
TGTGCCAGCAGCTTTGATGGGGGCAGAGATACGCAGTATTTT,CASSFDGGRDTQYF,TRBV11-3,TRBJ2-3,-,many
TGCAGCGTTGAAGACAGGAGAAATGAAAAACTGTTTTTT,CSVEDRRNEKLFF,TRBV29-1,TRBJ1-4,-,many
TGTGCCAGCAGTCCAGAGACAGGGGGAGACTCTGGGGCCAACGTCCTGACTTTC,CASSPETGGDSGANVLTF,TRBV6-6,TRBJ2-6,TRBD1,many